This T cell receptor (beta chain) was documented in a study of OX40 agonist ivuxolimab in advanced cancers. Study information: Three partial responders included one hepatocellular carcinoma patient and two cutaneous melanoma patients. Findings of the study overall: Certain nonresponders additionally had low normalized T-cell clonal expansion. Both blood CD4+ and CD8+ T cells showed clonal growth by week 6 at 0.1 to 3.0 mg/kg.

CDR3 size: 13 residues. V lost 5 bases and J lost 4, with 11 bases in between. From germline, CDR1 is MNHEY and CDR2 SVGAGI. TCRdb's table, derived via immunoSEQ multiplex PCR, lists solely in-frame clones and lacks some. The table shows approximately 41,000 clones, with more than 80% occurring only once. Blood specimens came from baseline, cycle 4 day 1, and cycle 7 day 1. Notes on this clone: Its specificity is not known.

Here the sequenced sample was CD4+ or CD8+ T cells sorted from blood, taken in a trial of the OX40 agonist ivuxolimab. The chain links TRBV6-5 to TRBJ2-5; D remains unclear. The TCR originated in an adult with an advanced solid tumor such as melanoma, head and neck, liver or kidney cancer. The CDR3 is CASSPPGSETQYF. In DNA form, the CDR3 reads TGTGCCAGCAGTCCGCCGGGCTCAGAGACCCAGTACTTC.